The clone carrying this TCR beta chain was picked up one time. The sample comes from a study of blood T cell repertoires in COVID-19. Study details: The United States, Italy and Spain provided the acute and convalescent COVID-19 samples. The analysed material was cDNA or gDNA that came from T cells, B-cell-depleted T cells, or PBMCs.

In the original analysis: Using reference gene primer amplification, nucleated cell counts were estimated. TCRdb's table, derived via immunoSEQ multiplex PCR, lists solely in-frame clones and lacks some. Clone size and the V and J calls come from that table; the DNA yielded D and trimming. The sample lists about 240,000 clones; 85% to 90% were seen once. V dropped 4 bases and J dropped 3 bases, with 13 bases sitting between them. The CDR3 sequence is 15 residues long. CDR1 and CDR2 from the germline V gene are SGDLS and YYNGEE. The specimen was peripheral blood. This chain links TRBV9 with TRBJ1-4; TRBD1 might be the D (5 bases). The receptor's source is a woman in her sixties or seventies with active or convalescent COVID-19. The CDR3: CASSNQGVANEKLFF. CDR3 DNA: TGTGCCAGCAGCAATCAGGGTGTTGCTAATGAAAAACTGTTTTTT.